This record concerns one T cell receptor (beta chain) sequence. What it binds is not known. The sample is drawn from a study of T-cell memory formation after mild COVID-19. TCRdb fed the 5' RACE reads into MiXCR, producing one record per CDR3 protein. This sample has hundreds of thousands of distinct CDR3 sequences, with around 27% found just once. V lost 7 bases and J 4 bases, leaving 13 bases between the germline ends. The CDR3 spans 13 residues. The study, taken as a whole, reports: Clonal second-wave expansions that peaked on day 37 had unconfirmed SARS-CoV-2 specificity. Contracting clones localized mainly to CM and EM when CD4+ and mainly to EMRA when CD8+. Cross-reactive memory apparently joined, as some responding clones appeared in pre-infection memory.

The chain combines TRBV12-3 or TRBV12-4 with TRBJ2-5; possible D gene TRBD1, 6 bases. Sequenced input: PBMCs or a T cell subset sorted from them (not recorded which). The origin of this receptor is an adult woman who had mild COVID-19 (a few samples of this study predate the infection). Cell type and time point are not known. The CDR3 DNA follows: TGTGCCAGCACCCGACAGGCGGGAGAGACCCAGTACTTC. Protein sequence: CASTRQAGETQYF.